The T cell receptor (beta chain) under discussion was sequenced for a study of blood T cells in healthy people across ages. There are a few counts of this clonotype. A second PCR, run for about 6 to 11 cycles, used a sample-barcoded 5' primer plus a J-beta primer mix. TCRdb independently ran MiXCR on the 5' RACE reads; one entry per CDR3 protein. The sample consists of 1.2 million to 1.5 million distinct CDR3 sequences, around 39% of them appearing once. V was cut by 0 bases and J by 3 bases, with 12 bases left in between. The CDR3 loop spans 15 amino acids. CDR1 and CDR2 (germline): SGHTA, FQGNSA. The TCR originated in a woman aged 18-30 years in good health. The rearrangement uses TRBV7-2 and TRBJ2-7; D may correspond to TRBD1 or TRBD2 (5 bases each). The specimen was blood. CDR3 residues: CASSLALGPFYEQYF. Here the CDR3 DNA reads TGTGCCAGCAGCTTAGCGTTGGGACCATTCTACGAGCAGTACTTC.